This passage covers 12 T cell receptor beta chains from one sample sequenced in a study of regulatory T cells in long-lasting Graves disease. This sample's time point: newly diagnosed GD, antithyroid drugs for less than 3 months. With RNA extracted from PBMCs as input, the TCR library was made. TCR beta libraries were built with iRepertoire HTBI primers and Arm-PCR of CDR3 regions. TCRdb redid the calling of the multiplex PCR reads with MiXCR, one entry per CDR3 protein. Of 350,000 to 550,000 distinct CDR3 sequences in the sample, 14% were seen once. A further study also used this sample, focusing on T cells in Graves' hyperthyroidism and ophthalmopathy.

The input for sequencing was peripheral blood mononuclear cells (PBMCs), taken at new diagnosis, from a patient treated with antithyroid drugs. The source is a woman aged 45-65 years with Graves disease.

This clonotype has a count of ten or more. This chain connects TRBV6-2 or TRBV6-3 to TRBJ2-5; 14 nucleotides align to TRBD2. J was trimmed by 5 bases and V by 2 bases; bases with no gene match: 1. Germline CDR1 is MNHEY and CDR2 is SVGEGT. This CDR3 region has 15 residues. CDR3 protein: CASSYGTSGSETQYF. CDR3 in DNA: TGTGCCAGCAGTTACGGGACTAGCGGGAGTGAGACCCAGTACTTC.

In its sample, this clonotype was seen many times. The chain is built from TRBV5-1 and TRBJ2-3, with 7 bases lining up with TRBD2. This CDR3 region has 16 residues. The V segment lost 2 bases and the J segment 2 bases; nucleotides outside the gene matches: 8. Germline V CDR1 and CDR2: SGHRS, YFSETQ. The CDR3, as DNA: TGCGCCAGCAGCTTAGGACTAGTTGGGTTCACAGATACGCAGTATTTT. Encoded protein: CASSLGLVGFTDTQYF.

This clonotype has more than one count but fewer than ten. The rearrangement uses TRBV12-3 or TRBV12-4 and TRBJ2-3; D may match TRBD1 or TRBD2 (5 bases each). Trimming removed 7 bases from V and 2 bases from J, with 19 bases in between. This CDR3 has 16 amino acids. This CDR3 is CASKFSGTETTDTQYF. DNA of the CDR3: TGTGCCAGCAAATTTTCCGGGACCGAGACCACAGATACGCAGTATTTT.

Details on this clonotype: A much larger clone lies one base from this, so it may be a read error. The chain is built from TRBV30 and TRBJ2-1; D call uncertain. The length of the CDR3 is 12 residues. The germline V gene has CDR1 GTSNPN and CDR2 SVGIG (reference sequence). The ends were cut back, 4 bases at V and 5 bases at J, with 9 bases in the middle. The CDR3 here is CAWNQANNEQFF. The DNA for the CDR3 is TGTGCCTGGAATCAAGCAAACAATGAGCAGTTCTTC.

This clonotype was seen at least ten times. CDR3 region: CASSPPPQGKSHYGYTF. Here the CDR3 DNA reads TGTGCCAGCAGCCCCCCCCCACAGGGGAAAAGTCACTATGGCTACACCTTC. This sequence joins TRBV11-2 and TRBJ1-2; 7 bases map to TRBD1. V dropped 5 bases and J dropped 3; count of bases not matched to a gene: 15. Germline V gene sequence: CDR1 SGHAT, CDR2 FQNNGV. The CDR3 spans 17 residues.

On this clonotype: A much larger clone lies one base from this, so it may be a read error. The rearrangement joins TRBV7-8 to TRBJ2-1; 10 positions match TRBD2. Per the germline V gene, CDR1 is SGHVS and CDR2 is FQNEAQ. This CDR3 is built from 17 residues. This CDR3 reads CTSSSSQLAGVGNEQFF. CDR3 DNA sequence: TGTACCAGCAGCTCCAGTCAGCTAGCGGGAGTAGGGAATGAGCAGTTCTTC. Looking up the rest from reference TRBV7-8 and TRBJ2-1 gives the full variable domain: GAGVSQSPRYKVAKRGQDVALRCDPISGHVSLFWYQQALGQGPEFLTYFQNEAQLDKSGLPSDRFFAERPEGSVSTLKIQRTQQEDSAVYLCTSSSSQLAGVGNEQFFGPGTRLTVL.

To note about this clonotype: At one of its ends the junction is not consistent with the germline gene, which may arise from a read error. CDR3 amino acids: CASSFSTGLVYGHTF. The CDR3 bases are TGCGCCAGCAGCTTCTCGACAGGCCTGGTCTATGGCCACACCTTC. The chain employs TRBV5-1 and TRBJ1-2; weak D call: TRBD1 (6 bases). This CDR3 is built from 15 residues. CDR1 is SGHRS, CDR2 YFSETQ, per germline. The full variable domain, completed using reference TRBV5-1 and TRBJ1-2, is KAGVTQTPRYLIKTRGQQVTLSCSPISGHRSVSWYQQTPGQGLQFLFEYFSETQRNKGNFPGRFSGRQFSNSRSEMNVSTLELGDSALYLCASSFSTGLVYGHTFGSGTRLTVV.

The genes are TRBV5-1 and TRBJ2-4; 13 nucleotides line up with TRBD2. The V and J ends lost 4 bases and 0 bases, in that order; junction bases with no gene match: 4. Germline V gives CDR1 SGHRS, CDR2 YFSETQ. The CDR3 is made up of 17 amino acids. This chain's CDR3 is CASSMGLAGLAKNIQYF. CDR3 nucleotide sequence: TGCGCCAGCAGCATGGGACTAGCGGGACTAGCCAAAAACATTCAGTACTTC.

This clonotype showed up many times. The chain carries TRBV5-5 and TRBJ2-5; D is undetermined. Deletions cut 4 bases from V and 5 bases from J, with 21 bases between. The CDR3 is 16 residues long. Germline V gene lookup returns CDR1 SGHKS and CDR2 YYEKEE (reference sequence). CDR3 nucleotides: TGTGCCAGCAGCCTCCGGGCGGAACCCTTGATCGAGACCCAGTACTTC. It translates to CASSLRAEPLIETQYF.

The rearrangement uses TRBV5-1 and TRBJ2-7; 11 bases are a match to TRBD2. The CDR3 is made up of 16 amino acids. J lost 2 bases, V lost 0 bases, and 4 bases had no gene match. Germline CDR1 and CDR2: SGHRS and YFSETQ. The DNA for the CDR3 is TGCGCCAGCAGCTTGGCCGGGGGACTAGCGGCCTACGAGCAGTACTTC. Its protein product is CASSLAGGLAAYEQYF.

The sample holds many counts of this clonotype. This chain links TRBV5-8 with TRBJ2-3; possible D gene TRBD2, 5 bases. Germline loops: CDR1 SGHTS, CDR2 YDEGEE. The ends were cut back, 4 bases at V and 0 bases at J, with 9 bases in the middle. The CDR3 extends over 14 amino acids. This CDR3 reads CASSPRTSTDTQYF. The CDR3 nucleotides read TGTGCCAGCAGCCCCAGGACTAGCACAGATACGCAGTATTTT.

This clonotype was counted a few times. DNA of the CDR3: TGTGCCAGTAGTGTGACTAGCGGGAGGACCGGGGAGCTGTTTTTT. Protein product: CASSVTSGRTGELFF. The chain couples TRBV19 to TRBJ2-2, with TRBD2 matching 13 bases. V was clipped by 5 bases and J by 5 bases; unmatched bases: 2. CDR1 is LNHDA, CDR2 SQIVND, per germline (reference sequence). The CDR3 spans 15 residues.